Below, 16 T cell receptor beta chains from the same sample are listed, as sequenced in a study of blood T cells in healthy people across ages. A second PCR, run for about 7 to 12 cycles, used a sample-barcoded 5' primer plus a J-beta primer mix. TCRdb re-called the 5' RACE reads with MiXCR, one entry per CDR3 protein. The sample contains 1.2 million to 1.5 million distinct CDR3 sequences, 45% to 70% of which appear only once. Specimen: blood. Receptors were obtained from a man aged 18-30 years in good health.

The count of this clonotype is one. The J gene is TRBJ2-5, the V gene TRBV20-1, with 12 bases aligning to TRBD1. TRBJ2-7 matches the DNA end more closely, so the J call is doubtful. Germline values: CDR1 DFQATT, CDR2 SNEGSKA (reference sequence). The CDR3 loop spans 16 amino acids. This CDR3 reads CGCLVSGTGGGYEQYF. The CDR3 coding sequence is TGCGGGTGCCTCGTGTCTGGGACAGGGGGCGGGTACGAGCAGTACTTC.

This chain connects TRBV11-2 to TRBJ2-3, with D unresolved. The ends were cut back, 0 bases at V and 0 bases at J, with 10 bases in the middle. This CDR3 has 16 amino acids. Germline CDR1 reads SGHAT; CDR2 reads FQNNGV. The CDR3 spells CASSLESHYSTDTQYF. In nucleotides, the CDR3 is TGTGCCAGCAGCTTAGAGAGCCACTACAGCACAGATACGCAGTATTTT.

The sample holds a few counts of this clonotype. The CDR3 region has the DNA TGCAGCGTTGAAGATTGGGGAGGGGACAATGAGCAGTTCTTC. As protein: CSVEDWGGDNEQFF. The chain couples TRBV29-1 to TRBJ2-1; 7 positions agree with TRBD2. This CDR3 contains 14 residues. Germline loops: CDR1 SQVTM, CDR2 ANQGSEA. After removal of 0 bases from V and 5 bases from J, the junction contained 4 bases not matched to a gene.

The chain recombines TRBV25-1 with TRBJ2-7, with D perhaps matching TRBD1 (6 bases). CDR3 length: 15 amino acids. Trimming cost V 4 bases and J 1 base, with 14 bases left between them. Germline V gene data show CDR1 as MGHDK and CDR2 as SYGVNS. The CDR3 nucleotides read TGTGCCAGCAGTGGAACAGGGAGTCTGTCCTACGAGCAGTACTTC. Translating it yields CASSGTGSLSYEQYF.

The rearrangement links TRBV20-1 to TRBJ2-7; D is tentatively TRBD1 or TRBD2 (6 bases each). There are 16 residues in the CDR3. Germline assignment: CDR1 DFQATT and CDR2 SNEGSKA (reference sequence). V lost 3 bases and J 1 base, leaving 19 bases between the germline ends. DNA for the CDR3: TGCAGTGCTAGTGCCTCTGCAACAGGGAGGTCCTACGAGCAGTACTTC. Amino acids: CSASASATGRSYEQYF.

The rearrangement links TRBV13 to TRBJ2-5; no clear D. The J call may be in error: the DNA end matches TRBJ2-7 better. Germline CDR1 and CDR2: PRHDT and FYEKMQ (reference sequence). The CDR3 covers 12 residues. Here the CDR3 reads CASSLMIAEQYF. CDR3 DNA: TGTGCCAGCAGCCTAATGATCGCCGAGCAGTACTTC.

The CDR3: CASRLTSGVETQYF. CDR3 nucleotides: TGTGCCAGCAGACTGACTAGCGGGGTAGAGACCCAGTACTTC. This chain links TRBV12-3 or TRBV12-4 with TRBJ2-7, with 11 bases matching TRBD2. Judging by the DNA end, TRBJ2-5 fits better; the J call may be wrong. The CDR3 runs 14 residues.

CDR3 in amino acids: CASSMGFHYGYTF. CDR3 DNA sequence: TGTGCCAGTAGTATGGGGTTTCACTATGGCTACACCTTC. The V gene is TRBV19, the J gene TRBJ1-2; D unresolved. The V end was cut by 3 bases, the J end by 3 bases, with 8 bases between. In germline, CDR1 is LNHDA, CDR2 SQIVND (reference sequence). The CDR3 is made up of 13 amino acids.

The gene calls are TRBV7-9 and TRBJ1-6; TRBD1 matches 7 bases. This CDR3 region has 17 residues. The germline V gene encodes CDR1 SEHNR and CDR2 FQNEAQ (reference sequence). After removal of 2 bases from V and 4 bases from J, the junction contained 8 bases not matched to a gene. The CDR3 spells CASSLTGQHIYNSPLHF. In DNA form, the CDR3 reads TGTGCCAGCAGCTTAACGGGACAGCACATTTATAATTCACCCCTCCACTTT.

There are a few counts of this clonotype. The CDR3 DNA reads TGCAGTGCCCCAACCGTCAATGAGCAGTTCTTC. This translates into CSAPTVNEQFF. The chain recombines TRBV20-1 with TRBJ2-1, with D uncertain. Germline V CDR1 and CDR2: DFQATT, SNEGSKA (reference sequence). Trimming pared 6 bases from V and 6 bases from J, leaving 9 bases between. There are 11 residues in the CDR3.

In its sample, this clonotype was seen a few times. The chain couples TRBV4-1 to TRBJ1-5; D is unresolved. The CDR3 totals 14 residues. The germline CDR1 and CDR2 sequences are MGHRA and YSYEKL. Trimming pared 2 bases from V and 5 bases from J, leaving 10 bases between. Here the CDR3 DNA reads TGCGCCAGCAGCCAACAGAAGACACATCAGCCCCAGCATTTT. As protein: CASSQQKTHQPQHF.

This sequence joins TRBV9 and TRBJ2-7; D assignment may be TRBD1 or TRBD2 (5 bases each). Germline V lookup: CDR1 SGDLS, CDR2 YYNGEE. The V end lost 9 bases, the J end lost 0 bases, and 7 bases lay between the germline ends. The length of the CDR3 is 11 residues. The DNA for the CDR3 is TGTGCCAAGGGGAGCTCCTACGAGCAGTACTTC. Its protein product is CAKGSSYEQYF.

The chain carries TRBV5-1 and TRBJ1-1; TRBD1 matches 8 bases. This CDR3 comprises 15 residues. V lost 2 bases to trimming and J lost 7 bases; unmatched junction nucleotides: 10. CDR1 and CDR2 from the germline V gene are SGHRS and YFSETQ. In DNA, the CDR3 is TGCGCCAGCAGCTTCTTGCCGGGACAGGATCTTGAAGCTTTCTTT. This translates into CASSFLPGQDLEAFF.

The chain links TRBV4-1 to TRBJ2-3; 9 nucleotides line up with TRBD1. This CDR3 spans 14 amino acids. The germline CDR1 and CDR2 sequences are MGHRA and YSYEKL. The J segment lost 4 bases and the V segment lost 5 bases, leaving 4 bases of the junction unmatched. CDR3 residues: CASSSWTGADTQYF. CDR3 DNA sequence: TGCGCCAGCAGCTCCTGGACAGGGGCAGATACGCAGTATTTT.

A few counts support this clonotype. V is TRBV4-1 and J is TRBJ2-2; weak D call: TRBD2 (6 bases). Germline CDR1 and CDR2: MGHRA and YSYEKL. CDR3 length: 15 residues. V dropped 1 base and J dropped 0 bases, with 6 bases sitting between them. The CDR3 loop is CASSQGTTNTGELFF. For the CDR3, the DNA is TGCGCCAGCAGCCAAGGGACTACGAACACCGGGGAGCTGTTTTTT.

The table lists this clonotype with a few counts. This chain links TRBV12-3 or TRBV12-4 with TRBJ2-1, with a possible D match to TRBD1 (6 bases). This CDR3 region has 15 residues. V lost 1 base, J lost 6 bases, and 13 bases lay in between. CDR3: CASSLGVLGGNEQFF. The CDR3 bases are TGTGCCAGCAGTTTAGGGGTATTAGGGGGCAATGAGCAGTTCTTC.